The 7 T cell receptor beta chains presented below share a single source sample, sequenced in a study of blood T cells in healthy people across ages. Next came a second PCR, run for about 6 to 12 cycles, which used a sample-barcoded 5' primer along with a J-beta primer mix. TCRdb fed the 5' RACE reads into MiXCR, producing one record per CDR3 protein. This sample has 550,000 to 800,000 distinct CDR3 sequences, with about 34% found just once. The sequenced sample was blood. The receptors here all came from an elderly woman in good health.

This clonotype was seen repeatedly, ten times or more. The V call is TRBV10-3, the J call TRBJ2-5, with D uncertain. The CDR3 is 15 residues long. In germline, CDR1 is ENHRY, CDR2 SYGVKD. V lost 0 bases and J lost 2, with 10 bases in between. The CDR3 reads CAISESGTTQETQYF. Here the CDR3 DNA reads TGTGCCATCAGTGAGTCGGGTACTACACAAGAGACCCAGTACTTC.

The gene calls are TRBV7-2 and TRBJ1-1; no definite D call. CDR3 length equals 15 residues. V was pared by 6 bases and J by 0 bases, with 14 bases between. CDR1 is SGHTA, CDR2 FQGNSA, per germline. CDR3 loop: CASSLRRNMNTEAFF. In DNA form, the CDR3 reads TGTGCCAGCAGTCTAAGACGGAACATGAACACTGAAGCTTTCTTT.

This clonotype is a singleton in its sample. A much bigger clone sits one base away, suggesting this may be a read error. This chain uses TRBV30 with TRBJ2-1; D is possibly TRBD2 (6 bases). Germline assignment: CDR1 GTSNPN and CDR2 SVGIG (reference sequence). The CDR3 is 10 residues long. V shed 3 bases and J shed 13 bases, with 10 bases lying between them. DNA of the CDR3: TGTGCCTGGAGACGGGAGACCCAGTTCTTC. Its protein product is CAWRRETQFF.

This chain links TRBV10-3 with TRBJ1-1; no reliable D call. The V gene lost 6 bases and the J gene lost 0 bases, with 11 bases spanning the gap. In germline, CDR1 is ENHRY, CDR2 SYGVKD. There are 14 residues in the CDR3. CDR3 loop: CAISRSGVNTEAFF. For the CDR3, the DNA is TGTGCCATCAGCCGGAGCGGGGTGAACACTGAAGCTTTCTTT.

The chain links TRBV19 to TRBJ2-1, with D unresolved. The CDR3 length is 16 residues. Trimming stripped 5 bases from V and 0 bases from J, with 14 bases between. Germline V lookup: CDR1 LNHDA, CDR2 SQIVND (reference sequence). The CDR3, as DNA: TGTGCCAGTAGTGGGCGACTTCAAGGCTCCTACAATGAGCAGTTCTTC. This translates into CASSGRLQGSYNEQFF.

Comment on this clonotype: This CDR3 fails to terminate in the conserved phenylalanine or tryptophan, so it likely reflects a read error. This chain uses TRBV7-2 with TRBJ1-5; tentatively, D is TRBD1 (6 bases). Trimming pared 6 bases from V and 2 bases from J, leaving 17 bases between. The CDR3 loop spans 16 amino acids. In germline, CDR1 is SGHTA, CDR2 FQGNSA. The CDR3 DNA sequence: TGTGCCAGCAGTCATAATCGGGGGGGCGGCAATCAGCCCCAGCATTGT. Amino acids: CASSHNRGGGNQPQHC.

Remarks on this clonotype: A clone one base away is much larger, so this may be a read error. This chain links TRBV4-3 with TRBJ2-3; D call uncertain. Germline CDR1 LGHNA, CDR2 YSLEER. CDR3 length: 13 amino acids. This chain's CDR3 is CGSSHDFARGQYF. CDR3 sequence (DNA): TGCGGCAGCAGCCACGATTTTGCCCGAGGGCAGTATTTT.